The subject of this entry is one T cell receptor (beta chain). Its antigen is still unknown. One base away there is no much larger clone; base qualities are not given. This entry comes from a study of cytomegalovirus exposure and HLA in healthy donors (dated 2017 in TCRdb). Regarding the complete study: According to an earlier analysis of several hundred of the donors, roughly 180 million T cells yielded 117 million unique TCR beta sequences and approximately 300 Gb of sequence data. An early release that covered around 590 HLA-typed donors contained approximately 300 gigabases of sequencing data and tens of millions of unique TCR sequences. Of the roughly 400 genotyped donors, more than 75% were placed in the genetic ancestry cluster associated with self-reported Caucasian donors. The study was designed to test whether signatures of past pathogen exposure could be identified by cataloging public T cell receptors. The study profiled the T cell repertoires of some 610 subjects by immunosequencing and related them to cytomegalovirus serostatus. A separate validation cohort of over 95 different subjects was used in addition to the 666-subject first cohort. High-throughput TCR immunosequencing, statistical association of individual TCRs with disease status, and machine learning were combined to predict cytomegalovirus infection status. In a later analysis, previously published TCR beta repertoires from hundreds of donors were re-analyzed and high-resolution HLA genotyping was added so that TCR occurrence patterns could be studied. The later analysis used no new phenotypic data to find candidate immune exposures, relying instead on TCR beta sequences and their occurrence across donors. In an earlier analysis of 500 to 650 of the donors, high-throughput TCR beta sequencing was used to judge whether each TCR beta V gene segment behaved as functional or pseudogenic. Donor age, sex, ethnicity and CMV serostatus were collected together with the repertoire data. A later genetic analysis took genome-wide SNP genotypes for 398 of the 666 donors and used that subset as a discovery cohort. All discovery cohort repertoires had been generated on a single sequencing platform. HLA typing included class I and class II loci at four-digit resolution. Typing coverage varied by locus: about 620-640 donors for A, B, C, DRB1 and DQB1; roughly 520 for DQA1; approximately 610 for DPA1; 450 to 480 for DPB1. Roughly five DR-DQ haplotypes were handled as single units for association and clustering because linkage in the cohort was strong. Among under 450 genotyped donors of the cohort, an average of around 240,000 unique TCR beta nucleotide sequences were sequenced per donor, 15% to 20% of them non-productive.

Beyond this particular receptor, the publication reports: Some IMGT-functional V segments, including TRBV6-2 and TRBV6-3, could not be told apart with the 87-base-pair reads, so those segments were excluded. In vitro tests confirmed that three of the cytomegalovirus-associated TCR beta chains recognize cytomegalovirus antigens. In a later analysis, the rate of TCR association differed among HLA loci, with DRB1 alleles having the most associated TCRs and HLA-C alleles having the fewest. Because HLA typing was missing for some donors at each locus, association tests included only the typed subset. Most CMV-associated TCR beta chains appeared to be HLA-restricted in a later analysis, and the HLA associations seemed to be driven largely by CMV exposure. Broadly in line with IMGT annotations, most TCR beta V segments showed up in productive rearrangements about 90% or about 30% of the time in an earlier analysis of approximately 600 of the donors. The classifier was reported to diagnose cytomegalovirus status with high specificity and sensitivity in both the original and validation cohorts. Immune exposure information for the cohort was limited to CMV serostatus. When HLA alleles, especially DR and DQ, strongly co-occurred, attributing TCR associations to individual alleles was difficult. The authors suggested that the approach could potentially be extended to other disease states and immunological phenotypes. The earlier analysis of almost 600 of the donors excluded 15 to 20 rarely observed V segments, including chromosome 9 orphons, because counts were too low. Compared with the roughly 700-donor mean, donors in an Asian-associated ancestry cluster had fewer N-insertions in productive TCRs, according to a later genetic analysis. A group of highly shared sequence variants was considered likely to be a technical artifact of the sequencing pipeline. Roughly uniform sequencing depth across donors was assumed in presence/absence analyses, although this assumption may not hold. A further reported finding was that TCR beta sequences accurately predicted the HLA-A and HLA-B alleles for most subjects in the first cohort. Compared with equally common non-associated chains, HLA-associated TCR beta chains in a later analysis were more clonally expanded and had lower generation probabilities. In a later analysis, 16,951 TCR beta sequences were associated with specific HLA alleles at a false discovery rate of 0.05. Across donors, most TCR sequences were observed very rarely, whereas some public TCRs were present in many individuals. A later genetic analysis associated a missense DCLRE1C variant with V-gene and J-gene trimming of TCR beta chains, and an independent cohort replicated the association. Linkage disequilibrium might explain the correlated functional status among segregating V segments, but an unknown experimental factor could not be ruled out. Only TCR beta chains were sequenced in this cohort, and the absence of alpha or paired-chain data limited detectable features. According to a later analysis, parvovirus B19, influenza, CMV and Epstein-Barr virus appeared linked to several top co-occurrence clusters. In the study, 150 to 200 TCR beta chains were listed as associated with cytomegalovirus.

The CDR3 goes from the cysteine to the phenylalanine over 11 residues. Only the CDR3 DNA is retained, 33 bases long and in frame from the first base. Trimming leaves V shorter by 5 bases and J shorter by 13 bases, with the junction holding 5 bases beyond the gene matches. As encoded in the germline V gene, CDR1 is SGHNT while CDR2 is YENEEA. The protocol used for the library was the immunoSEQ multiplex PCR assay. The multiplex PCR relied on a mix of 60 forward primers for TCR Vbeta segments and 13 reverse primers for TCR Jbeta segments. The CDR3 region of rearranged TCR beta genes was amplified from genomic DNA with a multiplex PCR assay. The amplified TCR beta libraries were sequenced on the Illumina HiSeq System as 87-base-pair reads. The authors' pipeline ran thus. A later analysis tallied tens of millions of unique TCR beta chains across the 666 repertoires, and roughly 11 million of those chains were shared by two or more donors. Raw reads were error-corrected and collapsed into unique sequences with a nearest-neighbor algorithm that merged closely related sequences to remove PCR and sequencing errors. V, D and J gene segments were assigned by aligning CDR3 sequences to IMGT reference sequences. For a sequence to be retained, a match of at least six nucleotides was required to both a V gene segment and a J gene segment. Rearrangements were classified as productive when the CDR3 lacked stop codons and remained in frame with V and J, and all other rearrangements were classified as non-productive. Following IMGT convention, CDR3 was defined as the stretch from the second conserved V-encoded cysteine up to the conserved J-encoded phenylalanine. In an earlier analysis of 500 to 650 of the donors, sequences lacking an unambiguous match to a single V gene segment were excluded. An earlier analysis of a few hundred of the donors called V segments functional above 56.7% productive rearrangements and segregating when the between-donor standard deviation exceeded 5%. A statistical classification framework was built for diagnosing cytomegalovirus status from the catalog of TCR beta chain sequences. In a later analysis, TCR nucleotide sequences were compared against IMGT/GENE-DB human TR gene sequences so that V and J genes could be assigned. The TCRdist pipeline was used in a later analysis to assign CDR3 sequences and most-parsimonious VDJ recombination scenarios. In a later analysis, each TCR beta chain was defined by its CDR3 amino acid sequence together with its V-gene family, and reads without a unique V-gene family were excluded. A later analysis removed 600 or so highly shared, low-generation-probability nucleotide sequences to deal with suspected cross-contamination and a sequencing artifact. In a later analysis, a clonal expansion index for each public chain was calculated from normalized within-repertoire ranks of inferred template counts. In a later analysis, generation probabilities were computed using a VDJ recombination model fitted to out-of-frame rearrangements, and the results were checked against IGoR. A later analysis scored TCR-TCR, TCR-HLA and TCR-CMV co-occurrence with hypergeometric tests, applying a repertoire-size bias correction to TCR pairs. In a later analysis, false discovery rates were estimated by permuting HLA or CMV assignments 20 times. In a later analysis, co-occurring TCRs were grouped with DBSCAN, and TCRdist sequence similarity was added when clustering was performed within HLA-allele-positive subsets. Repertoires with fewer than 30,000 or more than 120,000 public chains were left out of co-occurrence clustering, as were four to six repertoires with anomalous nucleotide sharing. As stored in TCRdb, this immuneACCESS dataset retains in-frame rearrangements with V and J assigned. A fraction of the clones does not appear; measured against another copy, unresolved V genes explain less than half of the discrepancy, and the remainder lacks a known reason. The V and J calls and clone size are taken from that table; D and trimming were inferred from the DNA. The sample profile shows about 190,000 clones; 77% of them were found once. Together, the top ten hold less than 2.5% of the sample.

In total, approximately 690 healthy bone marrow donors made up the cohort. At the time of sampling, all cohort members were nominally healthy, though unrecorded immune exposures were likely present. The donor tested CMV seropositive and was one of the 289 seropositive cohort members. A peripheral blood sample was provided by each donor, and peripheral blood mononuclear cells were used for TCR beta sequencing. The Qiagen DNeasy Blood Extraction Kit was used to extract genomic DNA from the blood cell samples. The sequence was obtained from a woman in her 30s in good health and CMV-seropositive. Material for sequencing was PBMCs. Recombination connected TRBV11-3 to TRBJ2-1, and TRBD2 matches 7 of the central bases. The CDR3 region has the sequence CASSQGLYQFF. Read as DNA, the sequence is TGTGCCAGCAGCCAGGGACTATACCAGTTCTTC.